The 28 T cell receptor beta chains below all came from one sample that was sequenced in a study of shared clonotypes between healthy human individuals. Here immunoSEQ multiplex PCR was the method, and the copy in TCRdb shows in-frame clones only, minus some. The repertoire includes under 1,100,000 clones, around four fifths of them detected once, and approximately 1.3% sits in the top ten. Material: memory CD4+ T cells sorted from blood. The subset is: CD45RA-negative fraction. The receptors were gathered from a young man in good health.

V is TRBV4-3 and J is TRBJ1-3; D may be TRBD1 (6 bases). The CDR3 spans 19 residues. Germline loops: CDR1 LGHNA, CDR2 YSLEER. V gave up 0 bases and J gave up 1 base, with 19 bases separating them. CDR3 sequence reads: CASSQDGGSGLGSGNTIYF. Here the CDR3 DNA reads TGCGCCAGCAGCCAAGATGGGGGCTCCGGACTTGGTTCTGGAAACACCATATATTTT.

The chain uses TRBV6-1 and TRBJ1-6, with no clear D. Looked up from germline, CDR1 is MNHNS and CDR2 is SASEGT. The ends were cut back, 2 bases at V and 7 bases at J, with 9 bases in the middle. The CDR3 is 14 residues long. CDR3 loop: CASSEIPRNSPLHF. CDR3 bases: TGTGCCAGCAGTGAAATTCCTCGGAATTCACCCCTCCACTTT.

The rearrangement joins TRBV2 to TRBJ2-3; the match to TRBD2 covers 14 bases. Germline values: CDR1 SNHLY, CDR2 FYNNEI. J was trimmed by 9 bases and V by 5 bases; bases with no gene match: 4. The CDR3 contains 14 residues. CDR3 coding DNA: TGTGCCAGCAGTCCCAGGACTAGCGGGGGGACGCAGTATTTT. Translating gives CASSPRTSGGTQYF.

V is TRBV11-2 and J is TRBJ1-1; tentative D call: TRBD1 (5 bases). Germline V gives CDR1 SGHAT, CDR2 FQNNGV. This CDR3 is built from 15 residues. V lost 5 bases to trimming and J lost 1 base, with 14 bases between them. In nucleotides, the CDR3 is TGTGCCAGCAGCCTCGGGACGGGGAAGAACACTGAAGCTTTCTTT. Translation gives CASSLGTGKNTEAFF.

About this clone itself: The same CDR3 arises from other DNA sequences in this sample as well. The chain recombines TRBV18 with TRBJ2-6; unclear D gene. Germline V gene lookup returns CDR1 KGHSH and CDR2 LQKENI. The CDR3 is 14 amino acids. V lost 2 bases and J lost 1, with 3 bases in between. CDR3 loop: CASSPDSGANVLTF. CDR3 nucleotides: TGTGCCAGCTCACCAGATTCTGGGGCCAACGTCCTGACTTTC.

J is TRBJ2-2 and V is TRBV6-6; D is possibly TRBD1 (5 bases). Germline CDR1 reads MNHNY; CDR2 reads SVGAGI (reference sequence). The CDR3 has 14 amino acids. V gave up 6 bases and J gave up 5 bases, with 13 bases separating them. This chain's CDR3 is CASRSSGITGELFF. For the CDR3, the DNA is TGTGCCAGCAGGTCATCAGGGATTACCGGGGAGCTGTTTTTT.

To note about this clone: Other DNA sequences from this sample encode an identical CDR3 as well. The genes are TRBV5-1 and TRBJ2-2; 8 bases match TRBD1. V lost 1 base and J lost 7; bases outside the gene matches: 3. The CDR3 covers 14 residues. Germline CDR1 reads SGHRS; CDR2 reads YFSETQ. The DNA of the CDR3 is TGCGCCAGCAGCTTGAGGACAGGGAACGGGGAGCTGTTTTTT. Its translation is CASSLRTGNGELFF.

This clone was detected only a few times. The rearrangement links TRBV11-2 to TRBJ2-6, with 7 positions matching TRBD1. The germline V gene has CDR1 SGHAT and CDR2 FQNNGV. The CDR3 has 18 amino acids. The ends lost 5 bases at V and 0 bases at J; junction bases unmatched: 10. CDR3 amino acids: CASSINRGTLSGANVLTF. Written as DNA, the CDR3 is TGTGCCAGCAGCATCAACAGGGGTACCCTCTCTGGGGCCAACGTCCTGACTTTC.

Notes on this clone: Other DNA sequences in this specimen translate into the identical CDR3. The genes are TRBV28 and TRBJ1-2, with D maybe TRBD1 (5 bases). The germline gives CDR1 MDHEN, CDR2 SYDVKM. CDR3 length equals 13 residues. Between the trimmed V and J ends, which lost 6 bases and 5 bases, there was a span of 13 bases. The CDR3 spells CASSSGTDYGYTF. The CDR3 DNA sequence: TGTGCCAGCAGCTCCGGGACGGATTATGGCTACACCTTC.

This clone was detected once. The chain employs TRBV15 and TRBJ2-5, with 7 positions matching TRBD2. This CDR3 comprises 16 residues. V dropped 0 bases and J dropped 3; count of bases not matched to a gene: 7. Germline CDR1 and CDR2: LNHNV and YYDKDF (reference sequence). The CDR3 region is CATSREIASGEETQYF. The CDR3 bases are TGTGCCACCAGCAGAGAGATAGCTAGCGGTGAAGAGACCCAGTACTTC.

The chain combines TRBV5-5 with TRBJ2-7; tentatively, D is TRBD2 (6 bases). The V end was cut by 4 bases, the J end by 3 bases, with 20 bases between. The CDR3 covers 16 residues. CDR1 SGHKS and CDR2 YYEKEE come from the germline V gene (reference sequence). CDR3 loop: CASSPGPSVVLYEQYF. The CDR3 coding sequence is TGTGCCAGCAGCCCCGGCCCTAGCGTCGTACTCTACGAGCAGTACTTC.

This clone was detected ten times or more. The chain carries TRBV5-4 and TRBJ2-5; no reliable D call. CDR3 length: 14 amino acids. Trimming took off 5 bases at V and 2 bases at J, with 13 bases between the two ends. Germline V gives CDR1 SGHNT, CDR2 YYREEE (reference sequence). CDR3 sequence (DNA): TGTGCCAGCAGGGACGGCTACTTACAAGAGACCCAGTACTTC. Translation: CASRDGYLQETQYF.

This clone turned up a few times. J is TRBJ2-2 and V is TRBV9; TRBD1 aligns across 9 bases. Germline values: CDR1 SGDLS, CDR2 YYNGEE. CDR3 size: 15 residues. J lost 5 bases, V lost 2 bases, and 4 bases had no gene match. CDR3 sequence: CASSVHRGLTGELFF. CDR3 nucleotide sequence: TGTGCCAGCAGCGTCCACAGGGGGCTGACCGGGGAGCTGTTTTTT.

The chain uses TRBV7-3 and TRBJ2-1; 9 nucleotides match TRBD1. V lost 1 base to trimming and J lost 8 bases; unmatched junction nucleotides: 3. The germline CDR1 and CDR2 sequences are SGHTA and FQGTGA. The CDR3 runs 14 residues. CDR3 bases: TGTGCCAGCAGCTTAAATAGACAGGGGGATGAGCAGTTCTTC. Protein product: CASSLNRQGDEQFF.

The chain has TRBV7-3 and TRBJ2-4; D is unresolved. This CDR3 is built from 15 residues. Germline loops: CDR1 SGHTA, CDR2 FQGTGA. V dropped 8 bases and J dropped 0 bases, with 14 bases sitting between them. The CDR3: CASAPMGSAKNIQYF. The CDR3 coding sequence is TGTGCCAGCGCCCCAATGGGTTCAGCCAAAAACATTCAGTACTTC.

The rearrangement joins TRBV7-2 to TRBJ2-3; perhaps TRBD2 as D (5 bases). V was trimmed by 3 bases and J by 5 bases, leaving 12 bases between them. There are 14 residues in the CDR3. Germline CDR1 reads SGHTA; CDR2 reads FQGNSA. Written as DNA, the CDR3 is TGTGCCAGCAGCTTGGTAGCGCCGCGAGATACGCAGTATTTT. It encodes CASSLVAPRDTQYF.

J is TRBJ1-4 and V is TRBV18, with a tentative D call TRBD1 (5 bases). The CDR3 is 16 amino acids. The germline V gene has CDR1 KGHSH and CDR2 LQKENI. With 6 bases removed from V and 8 bases from J, the gap between germline ends came to 22 bases. The CDR3 sequence is CASSSIKGQSGEKLFF. The CDR3 coding sequence is TGTGCCAGCTCGTCAATCAAGGGTCAGTCAGGGGAAAAACTGTTTTTT.

The chain couples TRBV5-1 to TRBJ2-7; D is uncertain. The V gene lost 2 bases and the J gene lost 0 bases, with 9 bases spanning the gap. The CDR3 loop spans 14 amino acids. CDR1 is SGHRS, CDR2 YFSETQ, per germline. CDR3 sequence reads: CASSLQSSSYEQYF. CDR3 coding DNA: TGCGCCAGCAGCTTACAGTCGAGCTCCTACGAGCAGTACTTC.

V usage is TRBV7-2 and J usage is TRBJ1-6; the match to TRBD1 covers 7 bases. V lost 4 bases to trimming and J lost 10 bases; unmatched junction nucleotides: 13. The CDR3 runs 16 residues. Germline V gene lookup returns CDR1 SGHTA and CDR2 FQGNSA. CDR3 DNA sequence: TGTGCCAGCAGCTCCCGGTCGACAGGGAGTCGATCACCCCTCCACTTT. As protein: CASSSRSTGSRSPLHF. The variable domain in full, completed from reference TRBV7-2 and TRBJ1-6, reads GAGVSQSPSNKVTEKGKDVELRCDPISGHTALYWYRQSLGQGLEFLIYFQGNSAPDKSGLPSDRFSAERTGGSVSTLTIQRTQQEDSAVYLCASSSRSTGSRSPLHFGNGTRLTVT.

V and J are TRBV27 and TRBJ1-5, with D unclear. Per the germline V gene, CDR1 is MNHEY and CDR2 is SMNVEV (reference sequence). The CDR3 covers 15 residues. V was shortened by 2 bases and J by 3 bases, with 11 bases between the two germline ends. CDR3 loop: CASSLGSGFNQPQHF. CDR3 DNA sequence: TGTGCCAGCAGTTTAGGGTCCGGTTTCAATCAGCCCCAGCATTTT.

The chain is built from TRBV7-6 and TRBJ2-7; D unclear. This CDR3 region has 14 residues. The germline V gene has CDR1 SGHVS and CDR2 FNYEAQ. The ends were cut back, 2 bases at V and 2 bases at J, with 10 bases in the middle. CDR3 region: CASSLLGEAYEQYF. The CDR3 region has the DNA TGTGCCAGCAGCTTACTTGGAGAGGCCTACGAGCAGTACTTC.

This clone was seen once. This chain links TRBV7-3 with TRBJ1-4; perhaps TRBD1 as D (5 bases). Trimming cost V 2 bases and J 5 bases, with 12 bases left between them. The CDR3 totals 15 residues. Germline-derived CDR1 and CDR2 are SGHTA and FQGTGA. The CDR3 is CASSLGGNPNEKLFF. In DNA, the CDR3 is TGTGCCAGCAGCTTAGGGGGGAACCCGAATGAAAAACTGTTTTTT.

This clone was recorded many times. The chain uses TRBV4-1 and TRBJ2-2, with 10 bases fitting TRBD1. The trim removed 6 bases at V and 6 bases at J, leaving 10 bases unmatched. CDR1 MGHRA and CDR2 YSYEKL come from the germline V gene. The CDR3 totals 16 residues. CDR3 nucleotide sequence: TGCGCCAGCAGACTCTTAACGACAGGGGGCCCCGGGGAGCTGTTTTTT. It encodes CASRLLTTGGPGELFF.

A remark on this clone: This likely came from a read error, as a far larger clone is one base away. The sample has other DNA sequences that encode this CDR3 too. V is TRBV5-5 and J is TRBJ2-2, with a possible D match to TRBD2 (6 bases). CDR1 is SGHKS, CDR2 YYEKEE, per germline (reference sequence). This CDR3 has 15 residues. The CDR3 sequence is CASSLGGTSAGELFF. The CDR3 DNA reads TGTGCCAGCAGCTTGGGCGGGACGTCGGCCGGAGAGCTGTTTTTT.

The chain combines TRBV5-1 with TRBJ1-3, with a weak D call TRBD1 (6 bases). V gave up 4 bases and J gave up 1 base, with 12 bases separating them. The germline gives CDR1 SGHRS, CDR2 YFSETQ. The CDR3 has 15 residues. DNA of the CDR3: TGCGCCAGCAGCGCCGGACAGTCATCTGGAAACACCATATATTTT. It codes for CASSAGQSSGNTIYF.

The chain employs TRBV6-1 and TRBJ2-4, with TRBD1 as a possible D gene (6 bases). The germline V gene encodes CDR1 MNHNS and CDR2 SASEGT. Trimming pared 1 base from V and 3 bases from J, leaving 10 bases between. This CDR3 comprises 15 residues. As DNA, the CDR3 is TGTGCCAGCAGTGAAGGGACAGCTGGCAAAAACATTCAGTACTTC. Protein sequence: CASSEGTAGKNIQYF.

V and J are TRBV28 and TRBJ1-2; D possibly corresponds to TRBD1 (5 bases). Trimming took off 4 bases at V and 5 bases at J, with 14 bases between the two ends. Germline V gene data show CDR1 as MDHEN and CDR2 as SYDVKM. The CDR3 has 14 residues. The DNA for the CDR3 is TGTGCCAGCAGTTCGGGACTGATCATTTATGGCTACACCTTC. It specifies CASSSGLIIYGYTF.

V usage is TRBV5-1 and J usage is TRBJ2-5; 9 bases map to TRBD2. V shed 3 bases, J shed 1 base, and the junction held 13 bases outside the gene matches. Per the germline V gene, CDR1 is SGHRS and CDR2 is YFSETQ. The CDR3 length is 18 residues. The CDR3 DNA reads TGCGCCAGCAGCTCGGCGGGGGGGGCCCTGAGGCTCCAAGAGACCCAGTACTTC. It is translated as CASSSAGGALRLQETQYF.